Listed here are 7 T cell receptor beta chains from one sample, sequenced in a study of blood T cell repertoires in COVID-19. Clones were read by immunoSEQ multiplex PCR, and TCRdb kept only the in-frame ones, dropping some. The sample yields some 240,000 clones, roughly 89% seen once. The sequenced sample was peripheral blood. The receptors were sampled from a middle-aged woman who had recovered from COVID-19.

The rearrangement links TRBV19 to TRBJ2-1; 11 bases fit TRBD2. The germline V gene encodes CDR1 LNHDA and CDR2 SQIVND (reference sequence). Trimming cost V 6 bases and J 9 bases; bases outside gene matches: 10. CDR3 length: 15 residues. CDR3 nucleotide sequence: TGTGCCAGTAGCACGACTAGCGGGGTGGTTGGTGAGCAGTTCTTC. This gives the protein CASSTTSGVVGEQFF. Variable domain in full (rest from reference TRBV19 and TRBJ2-1): DGGITQSPKYLFRKEGQNVTLSCEQNLNHDAMYWYRQDPGQGLRLIYYSQIVNDFQKGDIAEGYSVSREKKESFPLTVTSAQKNPTAFYLCASSTTSGVVGEQFFGPGTRLTVL.

The chain links TRBV18 to TRBJ1-1; 11 bases align to TRBD1. The length of the CDR3 is 15 residues. Looked up from germline, CDR1 is KGHSH and CDR2 is LQKENI. Trimming took 5 bases from V and 1 from J; bases not matched to a gene: 3. CDR3 sequence: CASSADRGRNTEAFF. Written as DNA, the CDR3 is TGTGCCAGCTCAGCGGACAGGGGGCGGAACACTGAAGCTTTCTTT.

The J gene is TRBJ2-3, the V gene TRBV3-1 (or the pseudogene TRBV3-2); 7 nucleotides align to TRBD1. The ends lost 0 bases at V and 2 bases at J; junction bases unmatched: 5. This CDR3 comprises 16 residues. CDR1 is LGHDT and CDR2 is YNNKEL in the germline V gene (reference sequence). CDR3 loop: CASSQDVGGSTDTQYF. CDR3 bases: TGTGCCAGCAGCCAAGACGTAGGGGGCTCCACAGATACGCAGTATTTT.

This clone has just one count. The V call is TRBV11-3, the J call TRBJ2-2, with 12 positions matching TRBD1. CDR1 is SGHNT and CDR2 is YENEEA in the germline V gene. Losses at the gene ends were 4 bases for V and 5 bases for J; bases not matched to a gene: 5. The CDR3 length is 16 residues. In nucleotides, the CDR3 is TGTGCCAGCAGCTCCCGGGACAGGGGGCGAACCGGGGAGCTGTTTTTT. It codes for CASSSRDRGRTGELFF.

A few counts support this clone. J is TRBJ2-1 and V is TRBV5-4; 8 bases are a match to TRBD2. CDR1 SGHNT and CDR2 YYREEE come from the germline V gene (reference sequence). After removal of 10 bases from V and 8 bases from J, the junction contained 14 bases not matched to a gene. CDR3 length: 14 residues. CDR3 sequence: CALSGGTRRHEQFF. In nucleotides, the CDR3 is TGTGCCTTAAGCGGTGGGACTAGGAGGCATGAGCAGTTCTTC. The full variable domain, with the rest looked up from reference TRBV5-4 and TRBJ2-1, is ETGVTQSPTHLIKTRGQQVTLRCSSQSGHNTVSWYQQALGQGPQFIFQYYREEENGRGNFPPRFSGLQFPNYSSELNVNALELDDSALYLCALSGGTRRHEQFFGPGTRLTVL.

In regard to this clone: No DNA is shown, since the ends of the CDR3 on it are uncertain; the CDR3 is the one TCRdb lists. The rearrangement joins TRBV10-3 to TRBJ1-5; the D call of TRBD1 is as the table states it, not checked on the DNA. The CDR3 extends over 16 residues, inclusive of both ends. Per germline, CDR1 ENHRY and CDR2 SYGVKD. This CDR3 reads CAISDRARTGISPSIF.

The rearrangement uses TRBV5-4 and TRBJ2-2; 7 bases align to TRBD2. CDR1 is SGHNT, CDR2 YYREEE, per germline (reference sequence). V shed 4 bases and J 3 bases; nucleotides not matched to a gene: 9. The CDR3 length is 16 residues. The CDR3 loop reads CASSPGLAAHTGELFF. CDR3 DNA: TGTGCCAGCAGCCCCGGTCTAGCGGCACACACCGGGGAGCTGTTTTTT.